This TCR beta chain is drawn from a study of shared clonotypes between healthy human individuals. Original data processing: ImmunoSEQ output held junction-only sequences without quality scores, so filtering differed. Sequencing was performed with immunoSEQ multiplex PCR; in TCRdb, only in-frame clones are kept and a portion is missing. V and J calls and clone size are those listed in that table; D and trimming were worked out from the DNA. The table lists approximately 530,000 clones, roughly 95% of them singletons. The CDR3 is 15 residues long. CDR1 is SGHRS and CDR2 is YFSETQ in the germline V gene. The V segment lost 7 bases and the J segment 1 base; nucleotides outside the gene matches: 9.

The sequence was obtained from a woman aged 30 to 39 in good health. What was sequenced was naive CD4+ T cells sorted from blood. Noted subset: CD45RA+ positively selected. V and J are TRBV5-1 and TRBJ2-7; 9 bases fit TRBD2. The CDR3, as DNA: TGCGCCAGCGGCTCGGGACTAGCCCTATCCTACGAGCAGTACTTC. Its protein product is CASGSGLALSYEQYF.